The 9 T cell receptor beta chains below were found in one sample sequenced in a study of blood T cell repertoires in COVID-19. TCRdb's copy holds only in-frame clones and misses some; the assay was immunoSEQ multiplex PCR. The table lists hundreds of thousands of clones, approximately 84% of them singletons. Sequencing input: PBMCs or T cells enriched from blood (not recorded which). These receptors all come from a woman aged 25 to 39 who had recovered from COVID-19.

The V call is TRBV7-2, the J call TRBJ1-1; the D is unclear. The V gene lost 4 bases and the J gene lost 1 base, with 10 bases spanning the gap. Per the germline V gene, CDR1 is SGHTA and CDR2 is FQGNSA. The CDR3 is made up of 14 amino acids. The CDR3 region is CASSSARQNTEAFF. Here the CDR3 DNA reads TGTGCCAGCAGCTCTGCTCGACAGAACACTGAAGCTTTCTTT.

The CDR3 bases are TGTGCCAGTAGTCGATTGACAGCTAACACTGAAGCTTTCTTT. As protein: CASSRLTANTEAFF. This chain uses TRBV19 with TRBJ1-1; TRBD1 might be the D (5 bases). The CDR3 totals 14 residues. From germline, CDR1 is LNHDA and CDR2 SQIVND (reference sequence). Trimming pared 5 bases from V and 2 bases from J, leaving 12 bases between.

This sequence joins TRBV5-4 and TRBJ2-7; 7 nucleotides align to TRBD1. The CDR3 is 13 amino acids. J lost 7 bases, V lost 2 bases, and 6 bases had no gene match. Germline CDR1 SGHNT, CDR2 YYREEE (reference sequence). DNA of the CDR3: TGTGCCAGCAGCTTCGGACAGGCCGGGGAGCAGTACTTC. This encodes CASSFGQAGEQYF.

The chain couples TRBV5-4 to TRBJ1-1; D is unresolved. Trimming pared 0 bases from V and 11 bases from J, leaving 8 bases between. Looked up from germline, CDR1 is SGHNT and CDR2 is YYREEE (reference sequence). There are 11 residues in the CDR3. The CDR3 protein is CASSLGGDAFF. The CDR3 DNA is TGTGCCAGCAGCTTGGGGGGAGACGCTTTCTTT.

The chain employs TRBV28 and TRBJ2-3; TRBD2 matches at 12 bases. CDR3 length: 15 residues. V dropped 6 bases and J dropped 3; count of bases not matched to a gene: 4. CDR1 MDHEN and CDR2 SYDVKM come from the germline V gene. The CDR3 reads CASSTTSGGTDTQYF. The CDR3 DNA reads as TGTGCCAGCAGCACAACTAGCGGGGGGACAGATACGCAGTATTTT.

The chain has TRBV19 and TRBJ1-1, with 8 positions matching TRBD1. CDR1 and CDR2 (germline): LNHDA, SQIVND (reference sequence). The trim removed 6 bases at V and 6 bases at J, leaving 9 bases unmatched. The CDR3 contains 14 residues. CDR3 nucleotide sequence: TGTGCCAGTAGAAGGGACAGGAATGAGGCTGAAGCTTTCTTT. This gives the protein CASRRDRNEAEAFF.

The chain uses TRBV7-8 and TRBJ2-7; possibly TRBD1 for D (6 bases). The CDR3 spans 13 residues. Germline CDR1 and CDR2: SGHVS and FQNEAQ. Trimming removed 5 bases from V and 3 bases from J, with 11 bases in between. CDR3 loop: CASSHRDIYEQYF. CDR3 in DNA: TGTGCCAGCAGCCACCGGGACATCTACGAGCAGTACTTC.

This sequence joins TRBV7-8 and TRBJ2-7, with D perhaps TRBD2 (6 bases). CDR3 size: 17 residues. Germline V gene sequence: CDR1 SGHVS, CDR2 FQNEAQ. V was clipped by 5 bases and J by 0 bases, with 20 bases between them. CDR3 sequence reads: CASSADLRGLGSYEQYF. DNA for the CDR3: TGTGCCAGCAGCGCTGATTTGCGGGGCTTGGGCTCCTACGAGCAGTACTTC.

V is TRBV28 and J is TRBJ2-3; 8 bases map to TRBD2. The CDR3 has 15 residues. V lost 2 bases, J lost 2 bases, and 3 bases stayed unmatched. Germline CDR1 MDHEN, CDR2 SYDVKM. CDR3 nucleotides: TGTGCCAGCAGTTTACACGGGGGGGACACAGATACGCAGTATTTT. Its translation is CASSLHGGDTDTQYF.